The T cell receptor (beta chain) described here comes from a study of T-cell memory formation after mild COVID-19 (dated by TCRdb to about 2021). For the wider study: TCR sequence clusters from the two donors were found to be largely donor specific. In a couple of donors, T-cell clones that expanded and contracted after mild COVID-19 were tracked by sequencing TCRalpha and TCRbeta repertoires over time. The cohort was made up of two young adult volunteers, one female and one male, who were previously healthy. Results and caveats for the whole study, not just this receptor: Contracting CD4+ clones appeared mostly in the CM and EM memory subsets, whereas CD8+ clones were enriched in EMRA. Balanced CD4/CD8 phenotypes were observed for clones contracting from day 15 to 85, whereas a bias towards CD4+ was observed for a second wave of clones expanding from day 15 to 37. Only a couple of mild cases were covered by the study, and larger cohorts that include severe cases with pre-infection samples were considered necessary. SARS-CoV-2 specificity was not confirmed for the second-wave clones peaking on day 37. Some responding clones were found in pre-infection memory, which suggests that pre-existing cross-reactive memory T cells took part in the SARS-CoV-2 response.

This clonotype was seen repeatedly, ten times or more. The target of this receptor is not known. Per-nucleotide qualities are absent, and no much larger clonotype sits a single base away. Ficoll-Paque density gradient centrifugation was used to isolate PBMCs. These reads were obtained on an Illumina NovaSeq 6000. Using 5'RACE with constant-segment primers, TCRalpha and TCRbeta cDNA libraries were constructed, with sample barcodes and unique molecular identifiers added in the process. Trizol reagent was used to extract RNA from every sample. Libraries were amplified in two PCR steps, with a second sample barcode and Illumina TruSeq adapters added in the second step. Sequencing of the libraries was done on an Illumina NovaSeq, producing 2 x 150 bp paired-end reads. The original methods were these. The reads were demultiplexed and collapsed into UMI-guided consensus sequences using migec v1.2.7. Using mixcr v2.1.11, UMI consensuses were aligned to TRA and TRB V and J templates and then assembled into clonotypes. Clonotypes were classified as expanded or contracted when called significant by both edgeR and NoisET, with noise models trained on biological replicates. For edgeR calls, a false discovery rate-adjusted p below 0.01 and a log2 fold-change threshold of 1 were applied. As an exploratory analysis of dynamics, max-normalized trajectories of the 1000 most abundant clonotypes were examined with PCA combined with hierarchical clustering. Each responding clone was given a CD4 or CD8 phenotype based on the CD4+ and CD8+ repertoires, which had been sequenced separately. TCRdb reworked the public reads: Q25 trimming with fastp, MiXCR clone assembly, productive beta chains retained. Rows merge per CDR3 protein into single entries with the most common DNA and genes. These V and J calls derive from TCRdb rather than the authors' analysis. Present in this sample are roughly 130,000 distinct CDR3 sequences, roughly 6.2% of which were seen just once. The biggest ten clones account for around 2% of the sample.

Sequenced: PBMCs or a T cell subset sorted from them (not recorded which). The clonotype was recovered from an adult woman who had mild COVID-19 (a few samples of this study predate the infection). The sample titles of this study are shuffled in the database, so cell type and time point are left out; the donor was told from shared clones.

The CDR3 here reads CASSQDVVQANVLTF. The bases are TGTGCCAGCAGCCAAGATGTTGTGCAGGCCAACGTCCTGACTTTC. The sequence links TRBV4-2 to TRBJ2-6; there is no confident call for the D gene. The CDR3 has 15 amino acids, counting the end cysteine and phenylalanine. The retained sequence is limited to the CDR3, 45 bases, with the frame set at the first base. Via the germline V gene, CDR1 is LGHNA and CDR2 YNFKEQ. Relative to germline, V is 0 bases shorter and J is 6 bases shorter, with 9 bases between their ends.